The 15 T cell receptor beta chains below all came from one sample that was sequenced in a study of T cell changes during pregnancy in multiple sclerosis. The protocol was immunoSEQ multiplex PCR, while the TCRdb copy is restricted to in-frame clones and leaves out a portion. The sample records 93,000 or so clones, 85% to 95% being singletons. Sequencing was performed on peripheral blood, taken before pregnancy. The receptors were sampled from a female donor with multiple sclerosis, enrolled in a pregnancy study.

V and J are TRBV20-1 and TRBJ2-5, with D hard to call. This CDR3 region has 11 residues. The ends were cut back, 6 bases at V and 2 bases at J, with 7 bases in the middle. Germline V lookup: CDR1 DFQATT, CDR2 SNEGSKA (reference sequence). The CDR3 region is CSALDQETQYF. In nucleotides, the CDR3 is TGCAGTGCCCTAGATCAAGAGACCCAGTACTTC.

This clone was picked up one time. The chain uses TRBV7-9 and TRBJ2-5; possibly TRBD1 for D (6 bases). V was cut by 1 base and J by 2 bases, with 14 bases left in between. Germline-derived CDR1 and CDR2 are SEHNR and FQNEAQ (reference sequence). CDR3 size: 16 residues. The CDR3 reads CASSLGSRGRQETQYF. DNA of the CDR3: TGTGCCAGCAGCTTAGGGTCCAGGGGAAGGCAAGAGACCCAGTACTTC.

The rearrangement joins TRBV6-6 to TRBJ1-5; tentatively, D is TRBD1 (6 bases). The V end was cut by 6 bases, the J end by 0 bases, with 9 bases between. Germline V gene data show CDR1 as MNHNY and CDR2 as SVGAGI (reference sequence). The CDR3 totals 14 residues. CDR3 DNA sequence: TGTGCCAGCAGCGGGACAAGTAGCAATCAGCCCCAGCATTTT. This codes for CASSGTSSNQPQHF.

This clone was recorded a few times. The chain couples TRBV5-6 to TRBJ1-2; D may be TRBD1 (5 bases). The CDR3 consists of 14 residues. The germline V gene has CDR1 SGHDT and CDR2 YYEEEE. The V end was cut by 0 bases, the J end by 3 bases, with 9 bases between. Here the CDR3 reads CASSLGQGDYGYTF. Here the CDR3 DNA reads TGTGCCAGCAGCTTGGGGCAGGGTGACTATGGCTACACCTTC.

The genes are TRBV5-1 and TRBJ1-1, with D tentatively TRBD1 (6 bases). The CDR3 loop spans 14 amino acids. Trimming left V 4 bases short and J 1 base short, with 11 bases between. Germline lookup yields CDR1 SGHRS and CDR2 YFSETQ. The CDR3 DNA sequence: TGCGCCAGCAGCGAACAGGGTCGGAACACTGAAGCTTTCTTT. Translation: CASSEQGRNTEAFF.

The rearrangement uses TRBV27 and TRBJ2-1, with 16 positions matching TRBD2. CDR1 is MNHEY and CDR2 is SMNVEV in the germline V gene (reference sequence). There are 21 residues in the CDR3. V shed 4 bases, J shed 1 base, and the junction held 13 bases outside the gene matches. DNA for the CDR3: TGTGCCAGCAGTTCAGACCCCGGGACTAGCGGGAGGGCCTCTTCCTACAATGAGCAGTTCTTC. This encodes CASSSDPGTSGRASSYNEQFF.

The rearrangement joins TRBV5-4 to TRBJ2-1; D remains unclear. CDR3 size: 16 residues. V dropped 0 bases and J dropped 0 bases, with 10 bases sitting between them. Germline assignment: CDR1 SGHNT and CDR2 YYREEE (reference sequence). As DNA, the CDR3 is TGTGCCAGCAGCTTGGGTGGAGCGAGCTCCTACAATGAGCAGTTCTTC. The encoded protein is CASSLGGASSYNEQFF.

The V and J genes are TRBV6-6 and TRBJ1-4; the D gene is possibly TRBD1 (6 bases). The V gene's germline CDR1 is MNHNY and CDR2 SVGAGI (reference sequence). V lost 6 bases and J 10 bases, leaving 12 bases between the germline ends. The CDR3 extends over 12 amino acids. CDR3 residues: CASRGQMAKLFF. CDR3 in DNA: TGTGCCAGCAGAGGACAGATGGCAAAACTGTTTTTT.

V gene TRBV5-1 combines with J gene TRBJ1-5; D uncertain. This CDR3 is 13 amino acids long. Germline-derived CDR1 and CDR2 are SGHRS and YFSETQ. Trimming pared 4 bases from V and 7 bases from J, leaving 12 bases between. As DNA, the CDR3 is TGCGCCAGCAGCCCAGACGGGGTACAGCCCCAGCATTTT. This translates into CASSPDGVQPQHF.

The CDR3 coding sequence is TGTGCCAGCAGTGCCAGGACAGGTCGGACAGATACGCAGTATTTT. Its translation is CASSARTGRTDTQYF. The chain couples TRBV6-4 to TRBJ2-3; 7 nucleotides match TRBD1. CDR1 MRHNA and CDR2 SNTAGT come from the germline V gene. CDR3 size: 15 residues. J was trimmed by 3 bases and V by 4 bases; bases with no gene match: 7.

This chain connects TRBV4-3 to TRBJ2-7, with TRBD1 matching over 8 bases. The length of the CDR3 is 14 residues. Germline V gene data show CDR1 as LGHNA and CDR2 as YSLEER. V was clipped by 3 bases and J by 6 bases; unmatched bases: 7. The CDR3 here is CASSQDGQGVEQYF. Written as DNA, the CDR3 is TGCGCCAGCAGCCAGGACGGACAGGGAGTCGAGCAGTACTTC.

The chain is built from TRBV6-1 and TRBJ2-3, with TRBD1 as a possible D gene (5 bases). The CDR3 totals 14 residues. Germline V gene data show CDR1 as MNHNS and CDR2 as SASEGT. With 4 bases removed from V and 4 bases from J, the gap between germline ends came to 12 bases. The CDR3 nucleotides are TGTGCCAGCAGTGGGCCAGGGTTGGCAGATACGCAGTATTTT. The encoded protein is CASSGPGLADTQYF.

The genes are TRBV29-1 and TRBJ1-1; D is possibly TRBD1 (6 bases). Germline CDR1 SQVTM, CDR2 ANQGSEA. The CDR3 length is 12 residues. The CDR3 loop is CICRGVNTEAFF. The CDR3 bases are TGCATCTGCAGGGGCGTGAACACTGAAGCTTTCTTT.

The V gene is TRBV28, the J gene TRBJ2-7; possible D gene TRBD2, 7 bases. Per germline, CDR1 MDHEN and CDR2 SYDVKM. Trimming took off 2 bases at V and 3 bases at J, with 8 bases between the two ends. The CDR3 is 13 amino acids. The CDR3 sequence is CASSLRGGYEQYF. CDR3 DNA sequence: TGTGCCAGCAGTTTAAGGGGGGGCTACGAGCAGTACTTC.

The chain uses TRBV27 and TRBJ2-7; TRBD2 matches at 8 bases. With 7 bases clipped from V and 3 bases from J, the junction kept 14 bases outside the gene matches. The CDR3 totals 16 residues. Germline assignment: CDR1 MNHEY and CDR2 SMNVEV (reference sequence). Here the CDR3 reads CASKLSGSEGGYEQYF. The CDR3 DNA is TGTGCCAGCAAACTAAGCGGGAGTGAGGGTGGCTACGAGCAGTACTTC.